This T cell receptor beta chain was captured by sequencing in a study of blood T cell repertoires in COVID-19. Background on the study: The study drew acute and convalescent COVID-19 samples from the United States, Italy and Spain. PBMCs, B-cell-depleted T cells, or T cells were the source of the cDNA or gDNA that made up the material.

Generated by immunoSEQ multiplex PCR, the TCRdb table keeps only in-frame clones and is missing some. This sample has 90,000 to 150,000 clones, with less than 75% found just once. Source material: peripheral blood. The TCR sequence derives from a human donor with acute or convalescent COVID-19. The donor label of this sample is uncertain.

This chain's CDR3 is CASSLSGGGADTQYF. The CDR3 nucleotides read TGCGCCAGCAGCTTGTCGGGGGGGGGCGCAGATACGCAGTATTTT. The chain joins TRBV5-1 to TRBJ2-3; 8 bases agree with TRBD2. The CDR3 contains 15 residues. Trimming cost V 1 base and J 4 bases; bases outside gene matches: 5. Germline CDR1 is SGHRS and CDR2 is YFSETQ.